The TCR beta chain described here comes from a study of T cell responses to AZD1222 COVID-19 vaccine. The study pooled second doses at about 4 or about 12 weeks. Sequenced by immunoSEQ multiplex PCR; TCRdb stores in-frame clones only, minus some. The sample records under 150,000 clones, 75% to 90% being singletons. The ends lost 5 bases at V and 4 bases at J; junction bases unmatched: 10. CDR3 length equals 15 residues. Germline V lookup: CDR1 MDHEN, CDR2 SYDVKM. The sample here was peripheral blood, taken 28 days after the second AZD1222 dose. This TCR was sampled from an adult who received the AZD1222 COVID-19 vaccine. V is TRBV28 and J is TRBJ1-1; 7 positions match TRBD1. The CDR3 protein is CASSPQGGLGTEAFF. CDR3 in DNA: TGTGCCAGCAGTCCCCAGGGGGGCTTGGGCACTGAAGCTTTCTTT.